Included here is one TCR beta chain sequence, with context. Its antigen is as yet unknown. These data are taken from a study of blood T cells in healthy people across ages. Whole-study findings and limits: PBMCs left unsorted prevented a conclusive naive versus antigen-experienced comparison. Possibly confounding the expanded clonotype changes was the fact that donor CMV status was unknown.

The V and J ends lost 2 bases and 4 bases respectively, with 18 bases between them. The CDR3 loop spans 16 amino acids. CDR1 is MDHEN and CDR2 is SYDVKM in the germline V gene. Primed by a sample-barcoded 5' primer and a J-beta primer mix, a second PCR proceeded for 7 to 11 cycles. In TCRdb, the 5' RACE reads were re-called with MiXCR into one record per CDR3 protein. Here the sample spans about 1.6 million distinct CDR3 sequences, about 35% being singletons. Ten milliliters of peripheral blood were drawn from each donor into EDTA-treated tubes. The sequenced sample was blood. This clonotype was obtained from a woman aged 25 to 39 in good health. The chain recombines TRBV28 with TRBJ2-7; D might be TRBD1 (6 bases). The CDR3 sequence is CASSLGLRADSYEQYF. The CDR3 DNA follows: TGTGCCAGCAGTTTAGGTCTGAGAGCGGACAGTTACGAGCAGTACTTC. Looking up the rest from reference TRBV28 and TRBJ2-7 gives the full variable domain: DVKVTQSSRYLVKRTGEKVFLECVQDMDHENMFWYRQDPGLGLRLIYFSYDVKMKEKGDIPEGYSVSREKKERFSLILESASTNQTSMYLCASSLGLRADSYEQYFGPGTRLTVT.